This T cell receptor beta chain was recorded in a study of blood T cell repertoires in COVID-19. Across the study: Collection of acute and convalescent COVID-19 samples took place in the United States, Italy and Spain. Sample material is recorded as cDNA or gDNA derived from T cells, B-cell-depleted T cells, or PBMCs.

Per the original methods: From reference gene primer amplification, estimates of nucleated cell counts were derived. The assay was immunoSEQ multiplex PCR, and TCRdb's table has in-frame clones only and misses some. The V and J calls and clone size are taken from that table; D and trimming were inferred from the DNA. The data show 250,000 or so clones, approximately 86% seen once. Participants spanned ages roughly 18 to 95 years and resided in about 25 US areas. This clone was recorded only once. V lost 4 bases and J lost 2; bases outside the gene matches: 4. The CDR3 totals 17 residues. CDR1 is SGHRS, CDR2 YFSETQ, per germline.

This receptor was identified in a woman between 25 and 40 years old with acute COVID-19. The genes are TRBV5-1 and TRBJ2-6, with TRBD1 matching 12 bases. Sequencing used PBMCs or T cells enriched from blood (not recorded which). The chain's CDR3 is CASSGGTGGAGANVLTF. CDR3 nucleotides: TGCGCCAGCAGCGGCGGGACAGGGGGCGCTGGGGCCAACGTCCTGACTTTC. Using reference TRBV5-1 and TRBJ2-6 for the parts outside the CDR3, the full variable domain is KAGVTQTPRYLIKTRGQQVTLSCSPISGHRSVSWYQQTPGQGLQFLFEYFSETQRNKGNFPGRFSGRQFSNSRSEMNVSTLELGDSALYLCASSGGTGGAGANVLTFGAGSRLTVL.